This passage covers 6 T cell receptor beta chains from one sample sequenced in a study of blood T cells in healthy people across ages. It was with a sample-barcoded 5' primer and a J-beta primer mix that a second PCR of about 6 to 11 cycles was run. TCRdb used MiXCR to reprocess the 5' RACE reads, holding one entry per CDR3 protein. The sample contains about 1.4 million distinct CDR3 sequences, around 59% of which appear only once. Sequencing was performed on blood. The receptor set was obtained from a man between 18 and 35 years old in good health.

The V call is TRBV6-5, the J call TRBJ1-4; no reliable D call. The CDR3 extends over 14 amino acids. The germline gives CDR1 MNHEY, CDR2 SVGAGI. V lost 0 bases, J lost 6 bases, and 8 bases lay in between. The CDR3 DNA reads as TGTGCCAGCAGTTACTCGCGCTGGGATGAAAAACTGTTTTTT. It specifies CASSYSRWDEKLFF.

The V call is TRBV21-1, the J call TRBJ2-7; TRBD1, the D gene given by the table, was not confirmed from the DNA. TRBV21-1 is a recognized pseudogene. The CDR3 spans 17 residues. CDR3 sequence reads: CASSPPQWTVTTYEQYF. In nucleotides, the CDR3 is TGTGCCAGCAGCCCCCCCCAGTGGACTGTAACTACCTACGAGCAGTACTTC.

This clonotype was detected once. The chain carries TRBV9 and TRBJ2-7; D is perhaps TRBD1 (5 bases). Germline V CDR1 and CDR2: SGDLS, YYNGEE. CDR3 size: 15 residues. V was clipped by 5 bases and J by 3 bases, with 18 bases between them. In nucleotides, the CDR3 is TGTGCCAGCAGTTACAGGCTATCACCAGTCTACGAGCAGTACTTC. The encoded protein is CASSYRLSPVYEQYF. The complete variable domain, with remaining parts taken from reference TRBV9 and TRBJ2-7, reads DSGVTQTPKHLITATGQRVTLRCSPRSGDLSVYWYQQSLDQGLQFLIQYYNGEERAKGNILERFSAQQFPDLHSELNLSSLELGDSALYFCASSYRLSPVYEQYFGPGTRLTVT.

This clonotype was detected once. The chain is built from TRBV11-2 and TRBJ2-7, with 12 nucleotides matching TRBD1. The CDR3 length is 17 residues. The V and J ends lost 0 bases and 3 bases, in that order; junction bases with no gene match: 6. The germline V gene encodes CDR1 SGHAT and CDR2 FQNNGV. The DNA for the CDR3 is TGTGCCAGCAGCTTAGATCCGCGGGACAGGGGGCTCTACGAGCAGTACTTC. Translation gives CASSLDPRDRGLYEQYF. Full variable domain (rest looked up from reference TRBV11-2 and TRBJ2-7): EAGVAQSPRYKIIEKRQSVAFWCNPISGHATLYWYQQILGQGPKLLIQFQNNGVVDDSQLPKDRFSAERLKGVDSTLKIQPAKLEDSAVYLCASSLDPRDRGLYEQYFGPGTRLTVT.

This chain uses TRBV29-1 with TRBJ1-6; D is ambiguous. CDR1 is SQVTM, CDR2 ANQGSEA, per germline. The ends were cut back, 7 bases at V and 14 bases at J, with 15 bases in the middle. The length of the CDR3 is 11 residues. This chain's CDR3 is CSGRYHGALHF. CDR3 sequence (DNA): TGCAGCGGCAGGTACCACGGGGCCCTCCACTTT. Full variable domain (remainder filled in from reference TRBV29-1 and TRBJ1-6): SAVISQKPSRDICQRGTSLTIQCQVDSQVTMMFWYRQQPGQSLTLIATANQGSEATYESGFVIDKFPISRPNLTFSTLTVSNMSPEDSSIYLCSGRYHGALHFGNGTRLTVT.

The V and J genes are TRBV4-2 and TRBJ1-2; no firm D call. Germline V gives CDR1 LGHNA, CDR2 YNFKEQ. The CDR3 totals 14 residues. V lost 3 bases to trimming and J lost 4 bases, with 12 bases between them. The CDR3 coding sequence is TGTGCCAGCAGCCACCAAACAACCCTCTATGGCTACACCTTC. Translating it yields CASSHQTTLYGYTF.